This TCR beta chain was obtained from a study of sequential checkpoint blockade in melanoma. Background on the study: Arm A got nivolumab then ipilimumab; arm B the reverse, 1:1.

V dropped 3 bases and J dropped 6 bases, with 10 bases sitting between them. Per germline, CDR1 SGHNT and CDR2 YYREEE (reference sequence). The CDR3 length is 13 residues. The protocol was immunoSEQ multiplex PCR, while the TCRdb copy is restricted to in-frame clones and leaves out a portion. In the table there are about 17,000 clones, more than 60% of which are singletons. Noted treatment: randomized to nivolumab then ipilimumab (arm A) or the reverse (arm B). DNA-damaging chemotherapy had not been given to any patient beforehand. The starting material was CD8+ T cells sorted from blood (inferred from file names), obtained from a patient given nivolumab and ipilimumab in sequence. This clonotype originated in a human donor with melanoma. This sequence joins TRBV5-4 and TRBJ2-1, with D hard to call. This CDR3 is CASSSPPGNEQFF. Here the CDR3 DNA reads TGTGCCAGCAGCTCCCCTCCGGGCAATGAGCAGTTCTTC.